The 14 T cell receptor beta chains reported below all come from one sample, sequenced in a study of cytomegalovirus exposure and HLA in healthy donors. The PCR ran on 60 Vbeta and 13 Jbeta primers. The protocol was immunoSEQ multiplex PCR, while the TCRdb copy is restricted to in-frame clones and leaves out a portion. The repertoire consists of about 140,000 clones, with 80% occurring once and the leading ten covering about 2.5%. Sequencing input: PBMCs. The receptors here all came from a man between 50 and 59 years old in good health and CMV-seronegative.

The chain links TRBV7-3 to TRBJ1-5, with a weak D call TRBD1 (5 bases). Per the germline V gene, CDR1 is SGHTA and CDR2 is FQGTGA. The CDR3 loop spans 18 amino acids. The V end lost 5 bases, the J end lost 4 bases, and 24 bases lay between the germline ends. The chain's CDR3 is CASSAKSRGGAPNQPQHF. Written as DNA, the CDR3 is TGTGCCAGCAGCGCAAAGAGTAGGGGTGGGGCGCCTAATCAGCCCCAGCATTTT. The complete variable domain, with remaining parts taken from reference TRBV7-3 and TRBJ1-5, reads GAGVSQTPSNKVTEKGKYVELRCDPISGHTALYWYRQSLGQGPEFLIYFQGTGAADDSGLPNDRFFAVRPEGSVSTLKIQRTERGDSAVYLCASSAKSRGGAPNQPQHFGDGTRLSIL.

The chain has TRBV5-5 and TRBJ1-1, with D perhaps TRBD1 (6 bases). Deletions cut 6 bases from V and 2 bases from J, with 17 bases between. The CDR3 covers 15 residues. CDR1 is SGHKS, CDR2 YYEKEE, per germline (reference sequence). This chain's CDR3 is CASTLQGGRNTEAFF. The CDR3 region has the DNA TGTGCCAGCACCTTACAGGGTGGGCGAAACACTGAAGCTTTCTTT.

V is TRBV11-2 and J is TRBJ2-3; D is possibly TRBD2 (6 bases). Trimming left V 2 bases short and J 1 base short, with 7 bases between. The CDR3 is made up of 14 amino acids. Germline V lookup: CDR1 SGHAT, CDR2 FQNNGV. The CDR3 DNA is TGTGCCAGCAGCTTAATAGCGGGCACAGATACGCAGTATTTT. Its protein product is CASSLIAGTDTQYF.

The chain joins TRBV5-1 to TRBJ1-1, with D hard to call. CDR1 and CDR2 from the germline V gene are SGHRS and YFSETQ. Trimming pared 0 bases from V and 0 bases from J, leaving 6 bases between. This CDR3 is built from 14 residues. CDR3 sequence reads: CASSLGLMNTEAFF. The DNA for the CDR3 is TGCGCCAGCAGCTTGGGGCTGATGAACACTGAAGCTTTCTTT.

The rearrangement links TRBV7-3 to TRBJ1-5, with D possibly being TRBD1 (6 bases). Germline V gene sequence: CDR1 SGHTA, CDR2 FQGTGA. V lost 3 bases and J 7 bases, leaving 13 bases between the germline ends. The CDR3 is 14 residues long. DNA of the CDR3: TGTGCCAGCAGCTTCGGGGGGCCGGGACAGCCCCAGCATTTT. Its protein is CASSFGGPGQPQHF.

The rearrangement links TRBV7-9 to TRBJ1-4; D might be TRBD1 (6 bases). From germline, CDR1 is SEHNR and CDR2 FQNEAQ (reference sequence). The CDR3 covers 19 residues. Deletions cut 6 bases from V and 8 bases from J, with 31 bases between. The CDR3 DNA reads as TGTGCCAGCAGACAGGGCCCCGACTCCCTCAAGATCGGTGAGGAAAAACTGTTTTTT. Its protein is CASRQGPDSLKIGEEKLFF.

This chain connects TRBV29-1 to TRBJ1-1, with a tentative D call TRBD1 (6 bases). The V end lost 5 bases, the J end lost 8 bases, and 9 bases lay between the germline ends. CDR1 is SQVTM, CDR2 ANQGSEA, per germline. The CDR3 loop spans 10 amino acids. The CDR3: CSVQGLEAFF. CDR3 coding DNA: TGCAGCGTTCAGGGGCTGGAAGCTTTCTTT. The whole variable domain, remainder taken from reference TRBV29-1 and TRBJ1-1, is SAVISQKPSRDICQRGTSLTIQCQVDSQVTMMFWYRQQPGQSLTLIATANQGSEATYESGFVIDKFPISRPNLTFSTLTVSNMSPEDSSIYLCSVQGLEAFFGQGTRLTVV.

V is TRBV27 and J is TRBJ1-1; maybe TRBD1 (6 bases). The ends were cut back, 5 bases at V and 2 bases at J, with 9 bases in the middle. The CDR3 loop spans 13 amino acids. Germline V gives CDR1 MNHEY, CDR2 SMNVEV (reference sequence). The CDR3 DNA reads TGTGCCAGCAGTCTACAGGGTAACACTGAAGCTTTCTTT. Its protein product is CASSLQGNTEAFF.

The genes are TRBV6-1 and TRBJ2-7; 10 bases match TRBD1. Trimming at V came to 8 bases and at J to 4 bases, leaving 8 bases not matched to a gene. Germline V gene lookup returns CDR1 MNHNS and CDR2 SASEGT. The CDR3 contains 14 residues. The CDR3 DNA sequence: TGTGCCAGCCTGGGGGACAGGGGCGATTACGAGCAGTACTTC. As protein: CASLGDRGDYEQYF.

The rearrangement links TRBV6-5 to TRBJ1-2, with TRBD1 matching 8 bases. CDR1 is MNHEY, CDR2 SVGAGI, per germline. Trimming took 7 bases from V and 8 from J; bases not matched to a gene: 3. This CDR3 is built from 11 residues. The CDR3 DNA follows: TGTGCCAGCACTCAGGGGGCGGGCTACACCTTC. This encodes CASTQGAGYTF.

The chain couples TRBV5-1 to TRBJ2-3, with 9 nucleotides matching TRBD2. The CDR3 is 20 residues long. V dropped 3 bases and J dropped 0; count of bases not matched to a gene: 17. The germline gives CDR1 SGHRS, CDR2 YFSETQ. The CDR3 sequence: CASSSLQVSPSGDSTDTQYF. CDR3 DNA sequence: TGCGCCAGCAGCTCTCTCCAGGTTTCTCCTAGCGGGGATAGCACAGATACGCAGTATTTT.

V is TRBV29-1 and J is TRBJ1-1; D gene unclear. This CDR3 comprises 12 residues. V lost 2 bases, J lost 8 bases, and 12 bases lay in between. Germline V gene lookup returns CDR1 SQVTM and CDR2 ANQGSEA. The CDR3 here is CSVEFAGIEAFF. The CDR3 region has the DNA TGCAGCGTTGAATTTGCGGGTATCGAAGCTTTCTTT.

The rearrangement uses TRBV19 and TRBJ1-3; D uncertain. This CDR3 contains 16 residues. Germline V gene sequence: CDR1 LNHDA, CDR2 SQIVND (reference sequence). Trimming took off 3 bases at V and 0 bases at J, with 12 bases between the two ends. CDR3 region: CASSIPGGNSGNTIYF. CDR3 bases: TGTGCCAGTAGTATCCCCGGCGGGAACTCTGGAAACACCATATATTTT. The whole variable domain, remainder taken from reference TRBV19 and TRBJ1-3, is DGGITQSPKYLFRKEGQNVTLSCEQNLNHDAMYWYRQDPGQGLRLIYYSQIVNDFQKGDIAEGYSVSREKKESFPLTVTSAQKNPTAFYLCASSIPGGNSGNTIYFGEGSWLTVV.

The J gene is TRBJ1-1, the V gene TRBV28, with 9 positions matching TRBD1. This CDR3 comprises 16 residues. The ends lost 6 bases at V and 1 base at J; junction bases unmatched: 9. The germline gives CDR1 MDHEN, CDR2 SYDVKM. CDR3 sequence reads: CASSLDLTGGNTEAFF. For the CDR3, the DNA is TGTGCCAGCAGCTTAGACCTGACAGGGGGGAACACTGAAGCTTTCTTT.